These 22 T cell receptor beta chains share one sample of origin, sequenced in a study of shared clonotypes between healthy human individuals. CD8 cells classed as naive were CD45RO-negative and positively selected for CCR7, excluding terminally differentiated effector memory CD45RA+ cells. Generated by immunoSEQ multiplex PCR, the TCRdb table keeps only in-frame clones and is missing some. Of 560,000 or so clones listed, approximately 96% are singletons. Sequencing input: naive CD8+ T cells sorted from blood. All receptors come from a woman aged 25-40 years in good health.

V usage is TRBV27 and J usage is TRBJ1-6, with 9 bases aligning to TRBD1. CDR1 and CDR2 from the germline V gene are MNHEY and SMNVEV (reference sequence). CDR3 length: 15 amino acids. The junction had 11 bases not matched to a gene; V was cut back by 8 bases and J by 9 bases. This chain's CDR3 is CASLPGQGTGSPLHF. In DNA form, the CDR3 reads TGTGCCAGCTTACCGGGACAGGGAACAGGTTCACCCCTCCACTTT.

The chain links TRBV19 to TRBJ2-3; D perhaps matches TRBD1 (7 bases). CDR1 and CDR2 (germline): LNHDA, SQIVND (reference sequence). The CDR3 loop spans 17 amino acids. V shed 11 bases and J shed 2 bases, with 26 bases lying between them. The DNA for the CDR3 is TGTGCCGCCAGGGGGGAAAGGGGTCCTCGGGACACAGATACGCAGTATTTT. As protein: CAARGERGPRDTDTQYF.

The chain couples TRBV2 to TRBJ2-3; no definite D call. The CDR3 is 17 residues long. V dropped 3 bases and J dropped 0 bases, with 16 bases sitting between them. Germline values: CDR1 SNHLY, CDR2 FYNNEI. The DNA for the CDR3 is TGTGCCAGCAGTGACCAGCAGGACCTCTCTAGCACAGATACGCAGTATTTT. This translates into CASSDQQDLSSTDTQYF.

The CDR3 sequence is CASSDEVKTLNTEAFF. The CDR3 DNA sequence: TGTGCCAGCAGTGATGAGGTCAAGACGTTGAACACTGAAGCTTTCTTT. The chain combines TRBV2 with TRBJ1-1; D ambiguous. Germline values: CDR1 SNHLY, CDR2 FYNNEI. V lost 3 bases and J lost 0, with 14 bases in between. The CDR3 is made up of 16 amino acids.

This chain links TRBV14 with TRBJ1-2; 7 bases align to TRBD1. The CDR3 is 14 residues long. V shed 5 bases, J shed 6 bases, and the junction held 9 bases outside the gene matches. Germline values: CDR1 SGHDN, CDR2 FVKESK. The CDR3 nucleotides read TGTGCCAGCAGCATCACCGGGACAGCCCATGGCTACACCTTC. Protein: CASSITGTAHGYTF.

The chain has TRBV4-1 and TRBJ2-3; the match to TRBD2 covers 8 bases. This CDR3 is 18 amino acids long. CDR1 MGHRA and CDR2 YSYEKL come from the germline V gene. V shed 0 bases, J shed 6 bases, and the junction held 14 bases outside the gene matches. The DNA of the CDR3 is TGCGCCAGCAGCCAAGATCTAGTTTCGGGAGGGCCCGGCGATACGCAGTATTTT. Translating it yields CASSQDLVSGGPGDTQYF.

The chain links TRBV7-9 to TRBJ2-7, with 11 bases that match TRBD2. The V gene end was trimmed by 3 bases and the J gene end by 6 bases; junction bases not matched to a gene: 10. Germline values: CDR1 SEHNR, CDR2 FQNEAQ (reference sequence). This CDR3 is built from 16 residues. The chain's CDR3 is CASSFTHTSGSGEQYF. The CDR3, as DNA: TGTGCCAGCAGCTTTACACACACTAGCGGGAGCGGCGAGCAGTACTTC.

The J gene is TRBJ1-2, the V gene TRBV6-5; tentatively, D is TRBD1 (6 bases). This CDR3 spans 14 amino acids. Germline V gene data show CDR1 as MNHEY and CDR2 as SVGAGI. V was trimmed by 5 bases and J by 0 bases, leaving 10 bases between them. CDR3 region: CASSPGQSNYGYTF. DNA of the CDR3: TGTGCCAGCAGTCCCGGACAGTCTAACTATGGCTACACCTTC.

The rearrangement uses TRBV27 and TRBJ2-1; D perhaps matches TRBD1 (6 bases). Trimming removed 3 bases from V and 8 bases from J, with 8 bases in between. Germline assignment: CDR1 MNHEY and CDR2 SMNVEV (reference sequence). The CDR3 contains 12 residues. The DNA of the CDR3 is TGTGCCAGCAGTTTGACAGGCTATGAGCAGTTCTTC. Its translation: CASSLTGYEQFF.

This clone has a handful of counts. The sample carries other DNA sequences with the same CDR3. This chain links TRBV25-1 with TRBJ2-7; no clear D gene. The germline V gene has CDR1 MGHDK and CDR2 SYGVNS. This CDR3 comprises 11 residues. Trimming left V 4 bases short and J 3 bases short, with 4 bases between. CDR3 region: CASSASYEQYF. CDR3 coding DNA: TGTGCCAGCAGTGCTAGCTACGAGCAGTACTTC.

J is TRBJ1-1 and V is TRBV9; D gene uncertain. Germline CDR1 is SGDLS and CDR2 is YYNGEE. V lost 4 bases, J lost 1 base, and 11 bases lay in between. The CDR3 spans 14 residues. CDR3 loop: CASSLQRGNTEAFF. CDR3 coding DNA: TGTGCCAGCAGCTTGCAACGGGGGAACACTGAAGCTTTCTTT.

The chain has TRBV4-2 and TRBJ1-5; D call uncertain. V dropped 0 bases and J dropped 3 bases, with 9 bases sitting between them. The CDR3 loop spans 15 amino acids. Germline loops: CDR1 LGHNA, CDR2 YNFKEQ. The CDR3 DNA reads TGTGCCAGCAGCCAAGATCTGGAAACCAATCAGCCCCAGCATTTT. Translating it yields CASSQDLETNQPQHF.

This chain links TRBV28 with TRBJ1-5; no reliable D call. From germline, CDR1 is MDHEN and CDR2 SYDVKM. Trimming cost V 4 bases and J 7 bases, with 14 bases left between them. The CDR3 consists of 14 residues. In nucleotides, the CDR3 is TGTGCCAGCAGTTACCCCCGGACTGGCCAGCCCCAGCATTTT. Amino acids: CASSYPRTGQPQHF.

The chain combines TRBV9 with TRBJ2-1, with D maybe TRBD2 (6 bases). This CDR3 spans 14 amino acids. Trimming shortened V by 4 bases and J by 7 bases, and 15 bases separated the two germline ends. Germline loops: CDR1 SGDLS, CDR2 YYNGEE. For the CDR3, the DNA is TGTGCCAGCAGCCCTCCTCGGCGGGGAAATGAGCAGTTCTTC. It is translated as CASSPPRRGNEQFF.

V and J are TRBV19 and TRBJ2-2; D gene unclear. CDR1 is LNHDA, CDR2 SQIVND, per germline (reference sequence). Trimming left V 7 bases short and J 1 base short, with 19 bases between. The CDR3 is 17 amino acids. CDR3 in amino acids: CASTPLGWDLNTGELFF. The CDR3 nucleotides are TGTGCCAGTACCCCTCTGGGTTGGGATTTGAACACCGGGGAGCTGTTTTTT.

CDR3 DNA sequence: TGCAGCGTTCCATTACCCTACAATGAGCAGTTCTTC. This sequence encodes CSVPLPYNEQFF. This sequence joins TRBV29-1 and TRBJ2-1; D is unclear. The CDR3 totals 12 residues. V lost 5 bases, J lost 2 bases, and 7 bases lay in between. Germline-derived CDR1 and CDR2 are SQVTM and ANQGSEA.

This clone has just one count. This chain connects TRBV7-9 to TRBJ2-3; 8 bases match TRBD1. Trimming took 3 bases from V and 0 from J; bases not matched to a gene: 8. Germline V CDR1 and CDR2: SEHNR, FQNEAQ (reference sequence). The CDR3 has 17 residues. CDR3 amino acids: CASSFSGGRASTDTQYF. In nucleotides, the CDR3 is TGTGCCAGCAGCTTTTCAGGGGGCAGAGCTAGCACAGATACGCAGTATTTT.

The chain uses TRBV25-1 and TRBJ1-1; a weak D match, TRBD1 (5 bases). Germline assignment: CDR1 MGHDK and CDR2 SYGVNS. The CDR3 is 14 residues long. The V and J ends lost 5 bases and 6 bases respectively, with 16 bases between them. The CDR3 DNA follows: TGTGCCAGCAGTCAAGGTTGGGGGTTGTCTGAAGCTTTCTTT. It is translated as CASSQGWGLSEAFF.

V gene TRBV4-2 combines with J gene TRBJ2-3, with D possibly TRBD2 on 6 matching bases. V was shortened by 0 bases and J by 3 bases, with 16 bases between the two germline ends. CDR1 is LGHNA and CDR2 is YNFKEQ in the germline V gene. This CDR3 has 17 amino acids. The CDR3 DNA reads as TGTGCCAGCAGCCAAGAGGATCTGACTAGAGAGACAGATACGCAGTATTTT. Translated, it gives CASSQEDLTRETDTQYF.

As DNA, the CDR3 is TGCGCCAGCAGCTTGGACTCTTACGGAGCTAATGAAAAACTGTTTTTT. This translates into CASSLDSYGANEKLFF. The rearrangement joins TRBV5-1 to TRBJ1-4; no clear D gene. The CDR3 is made up of 16 amino acids. The germline V gene has CDR1 SGHRS and CDR2 YFSETQ. The V end was cut by 0 bases, the J end by 3 bases, with 12 bases between. Filled out from reference TRBV5-1 and TRBJ1-4, the complete variable domain reads KAGVTQTPRYLIKTRGQQVTLSCSPISGHRSVSWYQQTPGQGLQFLFEYFSETQRNKGNFPGRFSGRQFSNSRSEMNVSTLELGDSALYLCASSLDSYGANEKLFFGSGTQLSVL.

This chain's CDR3 is CASSSTRTGTYEQYF. CDR3 in DNA: TGTGCCAGCAGTTCAACTAGGACAGGTACCTACGAGCAGTACTTC. The gene calls are TRBV28 and TRBJ2-7, with 7 bases aligning to TRBD1. CDR1 and CDR2 (germline): MDHEN, SYDVKM. The CDR3 covers 15 residues. Trimming at V came to 4 bases and at J to 2 bases, leaving 8 bases not matched to a gene.

The J gene is TRBJ1-2, the V gene TRBV10-2; D possibly corresponds to TRBD1 (5 bases). V lost 0 bases, J lost 8 bases, and 7 bases lay in between. Germline values: CDR1 WSHSY, CDR2 SAAADI. CDR3 length: 12 residues. CDR3 bases: TGCGCCAGCAGTGAGTCTCGGGACGGCTACACCTTC. This codes for CASSESRDGYTF.